This T cell receptor (beta chain) was obtained from a study of control samples from healthy donors and cancer patients. V was trimmed by 0 bases and J by 3 bases, leaving 15 bases between them. In germline, CDR1 is SGHDN, CDR2 FVKESK. The CDR3 loop spans 16 amino acids. This clone was counted a few times. Clones were read by immunoSEQ multiplex PCR, and TCRdb kept only the in-frame ones, dropping some. Seen here are approximately 110,000 clones, around four fifths observed once, and the top ten hold less than 15%. The chain is built from TRBV14 and TRBJ2-7; D tentatively fits TRBD1 or TRBD2 (6 bases each). The sequenced sample consisted of blood. This receptor was obtained from a woman between 50 and 59 years old in good health. This CDR3 is CASSQDGGLQHYEQYF. The CDR3 DNA reads TGTGCCAGCAGCCAAGATGGGGGGCTCCAGCACTACGAGCAGTACTTC.